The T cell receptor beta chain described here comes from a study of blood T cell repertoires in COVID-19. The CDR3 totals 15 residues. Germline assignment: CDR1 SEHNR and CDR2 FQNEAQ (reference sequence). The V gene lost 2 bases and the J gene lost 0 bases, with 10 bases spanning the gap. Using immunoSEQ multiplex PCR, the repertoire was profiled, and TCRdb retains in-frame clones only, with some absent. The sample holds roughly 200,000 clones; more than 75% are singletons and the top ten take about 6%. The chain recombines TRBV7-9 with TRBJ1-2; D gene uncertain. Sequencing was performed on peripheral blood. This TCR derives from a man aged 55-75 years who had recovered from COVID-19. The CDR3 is CASSLSAGTNYGYTF. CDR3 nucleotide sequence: TGTGCCAGCAGCTTATCGGCGGGCACTAACTATGGCTACACCTTC.